These 27 T cell receptor beta chains were all obtained from the same sample, sequenced in a study of T cell repertoires in cytomegalovirus infection. MiXCR, applied by TCRdb to the reads, yields one record per CDR3 protein. The sample records about 180,000 distinct CDR3 sequences, over 13% being singletons. The sample consisted of PBMCs. These receptors were taken from a human donor in good health (CMV status not recorded). Some clones in this sample may be carry-over from other donors' samples.

As regards this clonotype: This may be a read error: a much more frequent sequence differs by one nucleotide. The V gene is TRBV7-6, the J gene TRBJ2-1, with a weak D call TRBD2 (6 bases). This CDR3 has 13 amino acids. Per the germline V gene, CDR1 is SGHVS and CDR2 is FNYEAQ. CDR3 bases: TGTGCCAGCTGCTTAGCGGTGGCGCGTGAGCAGTTCTTC. It encodes CASCLAVAREQFF.

This clonotype was found many times. This rearrangement joins TRBV2 to TRBJ2-1; 9 nucleotides agree with TRBD1. CDR3 length: 15 amino acids. V lost 4 bases and J lost 7; bases outside the gene matches: 8. Germline V gene data show CDR1 as SNHLY and CDR2 as FYNNEI. This CDR3 reads CASSVLQGALNEQFF. The CDR3 DNA reads TGTGCCAGCAGTGTTTTACAGGGGGCCCTGAATGAGCAGTTCTTC. The full variable domain, in which reference TRBV2 and TRBJ2-1 provide the parts outside the CDR3, is EPEVTQTPSHQVTQMGQEVILRCVPISNHLYFYWYRQILGQKVEFLVSFYNNEISEKSEIFDDQFSVERPDGSNFTLKIRSTKLEDSAMYFCASSVLQGALNEQFFGPGTRLTVL.

This clonotype was detected a few times. Here the CDR3 DNA reads TGTGCCATCAGTATTAGCGGGAGCCCCAGCTCCTACGAGCAGTACTTC. Amino acids: CAISISGSPSSYEQYF. The rearrangement links TRBV10-3 to TRBJ2-7, with 9 bases lining up with TRBD2. CDR3 length: 16 amino acids. V was pared by 5 bases and J by 0 bases, with 8 bases of the junction left unmatched. CDR1 and CDR2 (germline): ENHRY, SYGVKD.

The chain combines TRBV24-1 with TRBJ1-1; D is possibly TRBD1 (5 bases). Per germline, CDR1 KGHDR and CDR2 SFDVKD. This CDR3 has 16 residues. V dropped 2 bases and J dropped 6 bases, with 18 bases sitting between them. The CDR3 DNA follows: TGTGCCACCAGTGATTCAAGGCTCGGGGCCCACGCTGAAGCTTTCTTT. This encodes CATSDSRLGAHAEAFF.

The rearrangement uses TRBV30 and TRBJ1-4; D is uncertain. Germline-derived CDR1 and CDR2 are GTSNPN and SVGIG (reference sequence). The V end lost 2 bases, the J end lost 8 bases, and 6 bases lay between the germline ends. This CDR3 contains 11 residues. The CDR3 DNA reads as TGTGCCTGGAGTATTCGGGAAAAACTGTTTTTT. Encoded protein: CAWSIREKLFF.

The chain couples TRBV20-1 to TRBJ1-1; D is undetermined. Germline loops: CDR1 DFQATT, CDR2 SNEGSKA (reference sequence). V was clipped by 0 bases and J by 0 bases, with 11 bases between them. The CDR3 consists of 15 residues. The CDR3 reads CSARDPVSLNTEAFF. As DNA, the CDR3 is TGCAGTGCTAGAGATCCGGTCAGCTTGAACACTGAAGCTTTCTTT.

The chain links TRBV5-1 to TRBJ1-1; D perhaps matches TRBD1 (5 bases). Trimming took 4 bases from V and 0 from J, leaving 13 bases between them. CDR3 size: 15 residues. The germline V gene has CDR1 SGHRS and CDR2 YFSETQ. The CDR3 reads CASSPGLRVNTEAFF. DNA of the CDR3: TGCGCCAGCAGCCCGGGACTCCGAGTGAACACTGAAGCTTTCTTT.

This rearrangement joins TRBV7-9 to TRBJ2-5; D is uncertain. In germline, CDR1 is SEHNR, CDR2 FQNEAQ (reference sequence). CDR3 length equals 15 residues. Trimming took off 3 bases at V and 2 bases at J, with 13 bases between the two ends. CDR3 sequence: CASSFYSGSQETQYF. CDR3 DNA sequence: TGTGCCAGCAGCTTTTACTCAGGAAGTCAAGAGACCCAGTACTTC.

At least ten counts were recorded for this clonotype. V and J are TRBV24-1 and TRBJ1-1; 7 bases agree with TRBD1. The CDR3 is made up of 12 amino acids. V lost 12 bases and J lost 6; bases outside the gene matches: 9. Germline V gene lookup returns CDR1 KGHDR and CDR2 SFDVKD. The CDR3 loop reads CAVQGVAAEAFF. CDR3 coding DNA: TGTGCCGTTCAGGGGGTAGCGGCTGAAGCTTTCTTT.

There are a few counts of this clonotype. CDR3 sequence: CASKSVNGELFF. The CDR3 nucleotides are TGTGCCAGCAAGTCGGTGAACGGGGAGCTGTTTTTT. This chain links TRBV7-9 with TRBJ2-2; D is unresolved. The CDR3 has 12 amino acids. Trimming stripped 7 bases from V and 7 bases from J, with 10 bases between. The V gene's germline CDR1 is SEHNR and CDR2 FQNEAQ (reference sequence).

The genes are TRBV18 and TRBJ1-2, with no clear D. This CDR3 is built from 14 residues. The germline V gene has CDR1 KGHSH and CDR2 LQKENI. The germline V and J ends were trimmed by 0 bases and 3 bases, with 8 bases remaining between them. In DNA, the CDR3 is TGTGCCAGCTCACCACCGTCCGTTGACTATGGCTACACCTTC. It specifies CASSPPSVDYGYTF. The variable domain in full, completed from reference TRBV18 and TRBJ1-2, reads NAGVMQNPRHLVRRRGQEARLRCSPMKGHSHVYWYRQLPEEGLKFMVYLQKENIIDESGMPKERFSAEFPKEGPSILRIQQVVRGDSAAYFCASSPPSVDYGYTFGSGTRLTVV.

This clonotype was seen only a few times. The J gene is TRBJ1-4, the V gene TRBV15; TRBD1 might be the D (6 bases). CDR3 size: 14 residues. From germline, CDR1 is LNHNV and CDR2 YYDKDF (reference sequence). Trimming cost V 1 base and J 8 bases, with 11 bases left between them. CDR3 residues: CATSRGGGREKLFF. CDR3 bases: TGTGCCACCAGCAGAGGAGGGGGGCGGGAAAAACTGTTTTTT.

This clonotype was seen a handful of times. The V gene is TRBV10-2, the J gene TRBJ2-3; D not resolved. V lost 2 bases and J 2 bases, leaving 5 bases between the germline ends. The CDR3 runs to 13 residues. The germline CDR1 and CDR2 sequences are WSHSY and SAAADI. The CDR3 reads CASSEQITDTQYF. The CDR3 nucleotides read TGCGCCAGCAGTGAGCAAATCACAGATACGCAGTATTTT.

V and J are TRBV20-1 and TRBJ2-1; TRBD1 might be the D (6 bases). Trimming left V 3 bases short and J 6 bases short, with 21 bases between. The length of the CDR3 is 16 residues. The V gene's germline CDR1 is DFQATT and CDR2 SNEGSKA (reference sequence). This CDR3 is CSASSTLEQGSNEQFF. CDR3 nucleotides: TGCAGTGCTAGCTCAACATTAGAACAGGGTAGCAATGAGCAGTTCTTC.

This clonotype was counted ten times or more. The V and J genes are TRBV7-2 and TRBJ2-3, with a tentative D call TRBD2 (5 bases). Trimming stripped 3 bases from V and 3 bases from J, with 13 bases between. Per germline, CDR1 SGHTA and CDR2 FQGNSA. CDR3 size: 15 residues. For the CDR3, the DNA is TGTGCCAGCAGCTTGGACTTCGTCTGGACAGATACGCAGTATTTT. This sequence encodes CASSLDFVWTDTQYF.

This clonotype was counted between two and nine times. V usage is TRBV12-3 or TRBV12-4 and J usage is TRBJ2-7, with TRBD2 matching over 8 bases. CDR3 length: 14 residues. J lost 0 bases, V lost 3 bases, and 1 base had no gene match. This CDR3 is CASSFSGNSYEQYF. The CDR3 DNA is TGTGCCAGCAGTTTTAGCGGGAACTCCTACGAGCAGTACTTC.

This clonotype showed up just a few times. The gene calls are TRBV12-3 or TRBV12-4 and TRBJ1-1; D not resolved. The CDR3 spans 13 residues. The V and J ends lost 7 bases and 1 base respectively, with 10 bases between them. The CDR3 loop reads CASKGPPNTEAFF. The DNA for the CDR3 is TGTGCCAGCAAGGGCCCCCCGAACACTGAAGCTTTCTTT.

This clonotype appeared many times. V usage is TRBV6-6 and J usage is TRBJ2-5; D is perhaps TRBD2 (6 bases). This CDR3 is built from 17 residues. From germline, CDR1 is MNHNY and CDR2 SVGAGI (reference sequence). Trimming cost V 2 bases and J 2 bases, with 18 bases left between them. CDR3 sequence reads: CASSYPAVGGTQETQYF. The CDR3 region has the DNA TGTGCCAGCAGTTACCCGGCCGTCGGGGGAACGCAAGAGACCCAGTACTTC.

This chain links TRBV10-3 with TRBJ2-1; 9 bases align to TRBD2. J gave up 0 bases and V 1 base, and 4 bases lay outside the gene matches. The CDR3 has 17 residues. Germline V CDR1 and CDR2: ENHRY, SYGVKD. DNA of the CDR3: TGTGCCATCAGTGAGTTGACTAGCGGAATCTCCTACAATGAGCAGTTCTTC. Its protein product is CAISELTSGISYNEQFF.

This clonotype was picked up many times. DNA for the CDR3: TGTGCCAGTAGTCGACCCGGGACTAGCGGTAACACCGGGGAGCTGTTTTTT. Its protein product is CASSRPGTSGNTGELFF. The chain links TRBV19 to TRBJ2-2, with 11 bases aligning to TRBD2. The junction had 7 bases not matched to a gene; V was cut back by 5 bases and J by 2 bases. Germline-derived CDR1 and CDR2 are LNHDA and SQIVND (reference sequence). The CDR3 runs to 17 residues.

In its sample, this clonotype was seen many times. The chain employs TRBV28 and TRBJ1-5; D unresolved. V lost 6 bases, J lost 2 bases, and 14 bases lay in between. CDR1 MDHEN and CDR2 SYDVKM come from the germline V gene. CDR3 length equals 15 residues. Written as DNA, the CDR3 is TGTGCCAGCAGCCCTCCCGACATGGGCAATCAGCCCCAGCATTTT. Translated: CASSPPDMGNQPQHF.

The chain has TRBV28 and TRBJ1-2; the D gene is possibly TRBD1 (5 bases). Trimming cost V 6 bases and J 6 bases, with 14 bases left between them. Germline V gives CDR1 MDHEN, CDR2 SYDVKM. The CDR3 covers 13 residues. The CDR3 bases are TGTGCCAGCAGCCTGGGGCAGGGACATGGCTACACCTTC. This gives the protein CASSLGQGHGYTF.

With regard to this clonotype: A much larger clonotype is one base distant, so this may be a read error. The chain links TRBV5-8 to TRBJ2-1; D perhaps matches TRBD2 (6 bases). The CDR3 is made up of 15 amino acids. Germline V gene sequence: CDR1 SGHTS, CDR2 YDEGEE. Trimming removed 2 bases from V and 0 bases from J, with 9 bases in between. As DNA, the CDR3 is TGTGCCAGCAGCTTAAGCGGGCGCTCCTACAATGAGCAGTTCTTC. Its protein product is CASSLSGRSYNEQFF.

This clonotype occurred many times. The gene calls are TRBV7-2 and TRBJ2-7, with 12 bases matching TRBD1. V was clipped by 6 bases and J by 5 bases; unmatched bases: 5. The CDR3 runs to 14 residues. Germline CDR1 is SGHTA and CDR2 is FQGNSA. DNA of the CDR3: TGTGCCAGCAGGCTCGGGACAGGGGGCGACGAGCAGTACTTC. Translated: CASRLGTGGDEQYF.

This clonotype was counted ten times or more. The chain is built from TRBV6-2 or TRBV6-3 and TRBJ2-4; D is possibly TRBD2 (6 bases). In germline, CDR1 is MNHEY, CDR2 SVGEGT. This CDR3 spans 15 amino acids. Between the trimmed V and J ends, which lost 4 bases and 6 bases, there was a span of 16 bases. The CDR3 here is CASSLPGLGGNIQYF. The CDR3 DNA sequence: TGTGCCAGCAGTTTGCCGGGACTGGGAGGAAACATTCAGTACTTC.

This clonotype has at least ten counts. The rearrangement uses TRBV28 and TRBJ1-5; no reliable D call. Trimming pared 1 base from V and 8 bases from J, leaving 12 bases between. Germline-derived CDR1 and CDR2 are MDHEN and SYDVKM. This CDR3 is built from 14 residues. The CDR3 DNA is TGTGCCAGCAGTTTATTTCAGCGAAAAGAGCCCCAGCATTTT. It codes for CASSLFQRKEPQHF. The full variable domain, rest sourced from reference TRBV28 and TRBJ1-5, is DVKVTQSSRYLVKRTGEKVFLECVQDMDHENMFWYRQDPGLGLRLIYFSYDVKMKEKGDIPEGYSVSREKKERFSLILESASTNQTSMYLCASSLFQRKEPQHFGDGTRLSIL.

The table lists this clonotype with many counts. The chain employs TRBV7-2 and TRBJ2-5, with 13 bases identical to TRBD2. The CDR3 contains 16 residues. Unmatched junction bases numbered 9, after V lost 6 bases and J lost 5 bases. The germline V gene encodes CDR1 SGHTA and CDR2 FQGNSA. CDR3 loop: CASREGTSGIRETQYF. The CDR3 DNA reads TGTGCCAGCAGAGAAGGGACTAGCGGGATCCGGGAGACCCAGTACTTC. Combining the CDR3 with reference TRBV7-2 and TRBJ2-5 gives the whole variable domain GAGVSQSPSNKVTEKGKDVELRCDPISGHTALYWYRQSLGQGLEFLIYFQGNSAPDKSGLPSDRFSAERTGGSVSTLTIQRTQQEDSAVYLCASREGTSGIRETQYFGPGTRLLVL.